The sequence of this T cell receptor (beta chain) was determined in a study of blood T cell repertoires in COVID-19. Sequenced by immunoSEQ multiplex PCR; TCRdb stores in-frame clones only, minus some. This table has roughly 50,000 clones, about 82% appearing once. Germline loops: CDR1 SGDLS, CDR2 YYNGEE. The CDR3 has 15 residues. Trimming left V 0 bases short and J 5 bases short, with 14 bases between. The gene calls are TRBV9 and TRBJ2-5; a possible D gene is TRBD2 (6 bases). The receptor was isolated from a man between 65 and 80 years old with active COVID-19. Material: peripheral blood. CDR3 DNA sequence: TGTGCCAGCAGCGTAGAGGGGCAGGGAGGCGAGACCCAGTACTTC. Translating gives CASSVEGQGGETQYF.